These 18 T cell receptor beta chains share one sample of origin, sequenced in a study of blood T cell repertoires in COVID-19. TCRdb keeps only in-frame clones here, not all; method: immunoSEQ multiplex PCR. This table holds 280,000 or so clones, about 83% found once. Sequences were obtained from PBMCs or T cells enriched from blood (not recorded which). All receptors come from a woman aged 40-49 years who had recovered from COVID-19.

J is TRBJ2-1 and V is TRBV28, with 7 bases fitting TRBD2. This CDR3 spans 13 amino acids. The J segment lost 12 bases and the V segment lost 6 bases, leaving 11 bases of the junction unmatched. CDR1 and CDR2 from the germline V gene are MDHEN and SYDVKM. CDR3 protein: CASRGSGAGSQFF. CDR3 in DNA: TGTGCCAGCAGGGGAAGCGGGGCTGGATCGCAGTTCTTC.

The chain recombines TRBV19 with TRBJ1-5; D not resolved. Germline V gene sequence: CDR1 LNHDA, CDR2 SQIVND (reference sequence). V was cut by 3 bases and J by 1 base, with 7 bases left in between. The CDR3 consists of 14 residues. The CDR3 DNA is TGTGCCAGTAGTATCGGCGGCAGCAATCAGCCCCAGCATTTT. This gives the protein CASSIGGSNQPQHF.

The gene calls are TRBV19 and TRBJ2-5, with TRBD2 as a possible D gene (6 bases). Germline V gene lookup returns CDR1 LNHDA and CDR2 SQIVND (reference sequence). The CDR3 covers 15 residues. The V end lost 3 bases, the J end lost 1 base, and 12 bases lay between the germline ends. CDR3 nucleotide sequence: TGTGCCAGTAGTATTAGCGGACGGCCCCAAGAGACCCAGTACTTC. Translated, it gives CASSISGRPQETQYF.

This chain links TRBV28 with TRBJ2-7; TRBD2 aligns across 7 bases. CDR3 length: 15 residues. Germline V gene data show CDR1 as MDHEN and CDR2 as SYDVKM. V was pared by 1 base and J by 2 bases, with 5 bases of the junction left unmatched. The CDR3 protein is CASSLLLAATYEQYF. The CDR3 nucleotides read TGTGCCAGCAGTTTATTGCTAGCGGCGACCTACGAGCAGTACTTC.

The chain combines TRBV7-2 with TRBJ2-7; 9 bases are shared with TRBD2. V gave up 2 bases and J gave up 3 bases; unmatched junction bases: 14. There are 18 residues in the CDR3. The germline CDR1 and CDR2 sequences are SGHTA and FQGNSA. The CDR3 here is CASSLQGTSPAFFYEQYF. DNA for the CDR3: TGTGCCAGCAGCTTACAGGGGACTAGCCCCGCATTTTTCTACGAGCAGTACTTC.

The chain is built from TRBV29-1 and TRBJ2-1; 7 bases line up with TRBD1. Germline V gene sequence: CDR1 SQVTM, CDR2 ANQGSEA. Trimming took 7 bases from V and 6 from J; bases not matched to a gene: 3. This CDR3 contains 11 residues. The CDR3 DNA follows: TGCAGCGACCGGGACAGCAATGAGCAGTTCTTC. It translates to CSDRDSNEQFF.

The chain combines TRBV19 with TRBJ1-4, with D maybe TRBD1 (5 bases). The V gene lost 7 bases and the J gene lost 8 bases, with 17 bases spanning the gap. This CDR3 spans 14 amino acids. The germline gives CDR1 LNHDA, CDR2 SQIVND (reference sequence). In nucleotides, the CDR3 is TGTGCCAGTACCACCGGGACTTTAAGCGAAAAACTGTTTTTT. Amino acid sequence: CASTTGTLSEKLFF.

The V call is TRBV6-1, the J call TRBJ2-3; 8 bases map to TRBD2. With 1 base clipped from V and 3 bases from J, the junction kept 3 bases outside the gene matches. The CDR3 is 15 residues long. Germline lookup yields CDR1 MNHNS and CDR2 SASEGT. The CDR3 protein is CASSEGGLGTDTQYF. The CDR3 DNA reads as TGTGCCAGCAGTGAAGGGGGACTAGGAACAGATACGCAGTATTTT.

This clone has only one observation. The DNA for the CDR3 is TGTGCCAGCAGCGAGAAGGCTGGGACAGTGAACACCGGGGAGCTGTTTTTT. This sequence encodes CASSEKAGTVNTGELFF. The chain links TRBV9 to TRBJ2-2, with 7 bases lining up with TRBD1. Germline V CDR1 and CDR2: SGDLS, YYNGEE. V was pared by 3 bases and J by 1 base, with 9 bases of the junction left unmatched. The CDR3 is 17 amino acids.

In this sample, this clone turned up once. The CDR3 region is CASSQTDRGRGVVSEKLFF. The CDR3 DNA is TGCGCCAGCAGTCAAACGGACAGGGGGCGCGGGGTAGTAAGTGAAAAACTGTTTTTT. The chain recombines TRBV23-1 with TRBJ1-4; 11 nucleotides line up with TRBD1. TRBV23-1 is an ORF, with its function uncertain. The V gene end was trimmed by 2 bases and the J gene end by 7 bases; junction bases not matched to a gene: 15. The CDR3 consists of 19 residues.

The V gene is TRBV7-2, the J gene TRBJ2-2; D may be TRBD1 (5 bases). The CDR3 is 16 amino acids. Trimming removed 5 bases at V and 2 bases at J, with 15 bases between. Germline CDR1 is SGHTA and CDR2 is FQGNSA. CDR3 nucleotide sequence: TGTGCCAGCAGCCCCGGAAGGGGTTTCAACACCGGGGAGCTGTTTTTT. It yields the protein CASSPGRGFNTGELFF.

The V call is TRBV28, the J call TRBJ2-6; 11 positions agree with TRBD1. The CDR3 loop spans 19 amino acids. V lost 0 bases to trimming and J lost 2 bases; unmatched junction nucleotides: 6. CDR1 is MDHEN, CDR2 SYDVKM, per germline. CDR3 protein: CASSLWLGQGEAGANVLTF. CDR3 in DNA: TGTGCCAGCAGTTTATGGTTGGGACAGGGGGAAGCTGGGGCCAACGTCCTGACTTTC.

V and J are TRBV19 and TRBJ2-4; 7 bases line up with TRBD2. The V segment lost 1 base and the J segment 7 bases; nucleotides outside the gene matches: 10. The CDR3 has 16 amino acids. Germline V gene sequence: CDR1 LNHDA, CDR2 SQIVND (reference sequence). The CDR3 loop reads CASSIARGGTANIQYF. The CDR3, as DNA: TGTGCCAGTAGTATAGCTCGGGGAGGGACGGCGAACATTCAGTACTTC.

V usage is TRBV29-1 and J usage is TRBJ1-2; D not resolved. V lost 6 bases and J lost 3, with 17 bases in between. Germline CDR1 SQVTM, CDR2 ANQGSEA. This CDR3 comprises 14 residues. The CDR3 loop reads CSVVSPMGDYGYTF. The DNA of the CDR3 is TGCAGCGTAGTATCTCCAATGGGAGACTATGGCTACACCTTC.

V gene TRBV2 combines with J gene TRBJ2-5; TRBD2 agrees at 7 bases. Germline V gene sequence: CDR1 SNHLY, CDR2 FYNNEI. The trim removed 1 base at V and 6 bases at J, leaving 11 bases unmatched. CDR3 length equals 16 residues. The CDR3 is CASSEVVPTSWKTQYF. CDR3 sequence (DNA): TGTGCCAGCAGTGAAGTGGTGCCGACTAGCTGGAAGACCCAGTACTTC.

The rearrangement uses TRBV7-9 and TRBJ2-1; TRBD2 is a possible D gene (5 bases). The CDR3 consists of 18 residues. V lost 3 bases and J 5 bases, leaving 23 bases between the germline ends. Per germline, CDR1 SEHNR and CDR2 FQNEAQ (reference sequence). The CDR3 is CASSFQARAEGRNNEQFF. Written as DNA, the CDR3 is TGTGCCAGCAGCTTTCAGGCGAGGGCGGAAGGTAGGAACAATGAGCAGTTCTTC. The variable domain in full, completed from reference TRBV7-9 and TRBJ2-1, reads DTGVSQNPRHKITKRGQNVTFRCDPISEHNRLYWYRQTLGQGPEFLTYFQNEAQLEKSRLLSDRFSAERPKGSFSTLEIQRTEQGDSAMYLCASSFQARAEGRNNEQFFGPGTRLTVL.

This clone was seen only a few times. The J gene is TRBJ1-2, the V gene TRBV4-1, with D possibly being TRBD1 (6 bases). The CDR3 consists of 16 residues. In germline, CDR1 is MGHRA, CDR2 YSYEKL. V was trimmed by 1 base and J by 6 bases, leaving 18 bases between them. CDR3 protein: CASSQGIRGGGDGYTF. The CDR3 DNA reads TGCGCCAGCAGCCAAGGTATTCGGGGGGGCGGCGATGGCTACACCTTC.

Here the CDR3 reads CASSSLLQGRETQYF. The CDR3 DNA is TGTGCCAGCAGTTCCCTATTACAGGGAAGAGAGACCCAGTACTTC. The rearrangement links TRBV28 to TRBJ2-5; perhaps TRBD1 as D (6 bases). The CDR3 totals 15 residues. V shed 4 bases and J shed 4 bases, with 16 bases lying between them. From germline, CDR1 is MDHEN and CDR2 SYDVKM.